The clone carrying this TCR beta chain showed up just a few times. Its matching antigen is unknown. The source of the sample is a study of long-term antiretroviral therapy in people with HIV. Whole-study findings and limits: Following ART, diversity rose but still fell short of transplant donor controls. HIV repertoires spanned narrower CDR3 length ranges than controls.

The assay, immunoSEQ v3.0, was run at survey level. Sequencing set out to capture about 40,000-55,000 T-cell genomes per sample. Only in-frame clones appear in the TCRdb table, and some are missing; sequencing was by immunoSEQ multiplex PCR. The profile shows 19,000 or so clones, around 80% of them singletons. Each participant with HIV received care in the United States. This receptor was obtained from a middle-aged woman with HIV. The sequenced sample was unsorted PBMCs, obtained at the start of antiretroviral therapy, before treatment.

For the CDR3, the DNA is TGTGCCAGCAGCTTAGCGGACAGGGGAACAGATACGCAGTATTTT. Its protein is CASSLADRGTDTQYF. This chain connects TRBV7-7 to TRBJ2-3; TRBD1 aligns across 9 bases. Germline-derived CDR1 and CDR2 are SSHAT and FNYEAQ (reference sequence). V shed 0 bases and J 3 bases; nucleotides not matched to a gene: 1. This CDR3 comprises 15 residues.